The clone carrying this T cell receptor (beta chain) was seen many times. Its target is unknown. There are 17 residues in the CDR3. V lost 6 bases and J 4 bases, leaving 19 bases between the germline ends. Per germline, CDR1 MNHEY and CDR2 SVGAGI. TCRdb reprocessed the PCR reads via MiXCR and lists one record per CDR3 protein. The profile shows hundreds of thousands of distinct CDR3 sequences, less than 30% of them singletons. This entry belongs to a study of molecular identifiers for immune sequencing clone quantification. Study findings and constraints: Underestimated sizes of highly expanded clones could result from identical TCR molecules that share a barcode. In naive cells, clones above 20 RNA copies held under 1% of molecules, whereas in effector cells they held over 98%.

Naive CD8 T cells were sorted, and the gate applied was CD8+CD4-CCR7+CD45RA+. This clonotype originated in a human donor in good health. Some libraries in this study had Jurkat cell RNA spiked in. The chain uses TRBV6-5 and TRBJ2-6, with no clear D. Sequencing used naive CD8+ T cells from blood, with Jurkat cell RNA spiked in. Subset: FACS-sorted CD8+CD4-CCR7+CD45RA+ naive T cells. CDR3 in amino acids: CASSPTLSHAGANVLTF. CDR3 coding DNA: TGTGCCAGCAGCCCTACCCTAAGCCATGCCGGGGCCAACGTCCTGACTTTC.